The 18 T cell receptor beta chains given below trace back to one sample, sequenced in a study of T cell repertoires in cytomegalovirus infection. MiXCR was run by TCRdb on the reads, yielding one entry per CDR3 protein. The repertoire holds around 430,000 distinct CDR3 sequences, under 45% seen once, with around 45% in the top ten. These receptors have no identified antigens. Here the sequenced sample was cultured PBMCs, taken from culture after CMV antigen stimulation. These TCRs come from a human donor in good health (CMV status not recorded). Some clones in this sample may be carry-over from other donors' samples.

This clonotype has ten or more counts. The rearrangement links TRBV7-2 to TRBJ1-1; D uncertain. Per the germline V gene, CDR1 is SGHTA and CDR2 is FQGNSA. The CDR3 covers 13 residues. V was clipped by 2 bases and J by 7 bases, with 11 bases between them. CDR3 residues: CASSLYRFSEAFF. The CDR3 bases are TGTGCCAGCAGCTTATATCGATTCAGTGAAGCTTTCTTT. Full variable domain (missing parts from reference TRBV7-2 and TRBJ1-1): GAGVSQSPSNKVTEKGKDVELRCDPISGHTALYWYRQSLGQGLEFLIYFQGNSAPDKSGLPSDRFSAERTGGSVSTLTIQRTQQEDSAVYLCASSLYRFSEAFFGQGTRLTVV.

The chain employs TRBV11-2 and TRBJ2-1; the D call may be TRBD1 or TRBD2 (5 bases each). In germline, CDR1 is SGHAT, CDR2 FQNNGV. The CDR3 has 15 residues. V lost 5 bases and J lost 5, with 16 bases in between. As DNA, the CDR3 is TGTGCCAGCAGCCCGGGACGCCATCGGAACAATGAGCAGTTCTTC. It encodes CASSPGRHRNNEQFF.

The J gene is TRBJ2-3, the V gene TRBV7-7, with a possible D match to TRBD2 (5 bases). Germline V gene lookup returns CDR1 SSHAT and CDR2 FNYEAQ (reference sequence). The CDR3 runs to 13 residues. The CDR3: CVLGGPSTDTQYF. CDR3 sequence (DNA): TGTGTGTTAGGCGGGCCCAGCACAGATACGCAGTATTTT. Full variable domain (rest looked up from reference TRBV7-7 and TRBJ2-3): GAGVSQSPRYKVTKRGQDVTLRCDPISSHATLYWYQQALGQGPEFLTYFNYEAQPDKSGLPSDRFSAERPEGSISTLTIQRTEQRDSAMYRCVLGGPSTDTQYFGPGTRLTVL.

The chain carries TRBV12-3 or TRBV12-4 and TRBJ2-7; D ambiguous. This CDR3 has 11 amino acids. Deletions cut 2 bases from V and 7 bases from J, with 6 bases between. In DNA, the CDR3 is TGTGCCAGCAGTTTAAAAGGAGAGCAGTACTTC. As protein: CASSLKGEQYF.

This clonotype was observed many times. The chain recombines TRBV7-2 with TRBJ1-4; D is perhaps TRBD1 (6 bases). The length of the CDR3 is 14 residues. The germline V gene encodes CDR1 SGHTA and CDR2 FQGNSA. Trimming took off 5 bases at V and 5 bases at J, with 12 bases between the two ends. The CDR3 is CASSLDRVNEKLFF. The CDR3 DNA reads TGTGCCAGCAGCCTGGACAGAGTGAATGAAAAACTGTTTTTT.

J is TRBJ1-4 and V is TRBV7-8, with D hard to call. This CDR3 region has 17 residues. Trimming cost V 5 bases and J 0 bases, with 16 bases left between them. Germline lookup yields CDR1 SGHVS and CDR2 FQNEAQ. The CDR3 reads CASSLNAGFATNEKLFF. The CDR3 DNA reads as TGTGCCAGCAGCCTCAACGCTGGGTTCGCAACTAATGAAAAACTGTTTTTT.

This clonotype was observed a handful of times. The chain has TRBV7-9 and TRBJ2-3; TRBD1 aligns across 9 bases. Germline V gene data show CDR1 as SEHNR and CDR2 as FQNEAQ (reference sequence). CDR3 length equals 14 residues. Trimming took 4 bases from V and 3 from J; bases not matched to a gene: 2. The DNA of the CDR3 is TGTGCCAGCAGCTCGGACAGGGGAACAGATACGCAGTATTTT. It specifies CASSSDRGTDTQYF.

The V and J genes are TRBV11-2 and TRBJ2-4; D unclear. V was pared by 5 bases and J by 5 bases, with 7 bases between. CDR1 and CDR2 from the germline V gene are SGHAT and FQNNGV. This CDR3 has 12 amino acids. DNA of the CDR3: TGTGCCAGCAGCCCCAGTGAAAACATTCAGTACTTC. Protein: CASSPSENIQYF.

The sample holds a few counts of this clonotype. The V and J genes are TRBV7-8 and TRBJ2-3; the D is unclear. The CDR3 spans 17 residues. Trimming took 5 bases from V and 0 from J, leaving 18 bases between them. The germline gives CDR1 SGHVS, CDR2 FQNEAQ. The CDR3 spells CASSPGSVTPSTDTQYF. In DNA form, the CDR3 reads TGTGCCAGCAGCCCGGGTTCGGTGACACCCAGCACAGATACGCAGTATTTT.

V and J are TRBV7-2 and TRBJ2-7; TRBD2 aligns across 8 bases. The CDR3 is made up of 15 amino acids. Germline CDR1 SGHTA, CDR2 FQGNSA. V shed 5 bases, J shed 0 bases, and the junction held 6 bases outside the gene matches. Written as DNA, the CDR3 is TGTGCCAGCAGCACCCAGCGGGGGAGCTCCTACGAGCAGTACTTC. Translating it yields CASSTQRGSSYEQYF.

The chain is built from TRBV10-3 and TRBJ2-1; perhaps TRBD2 as D (6 bases). The V end was cut by 3 bases, the J end by 5 bases, with 11 bases between. Germline V gene data show CDR1 as ENHRY and CDR2 as SYGVKD. The length of the CDR3 is 14 residues. The CDR3 loop is CAISDSGRHNEQFF. As DNA, the CDR3 is TGTGCCATCAGTGACAGCGGGCGACACAATGAGCAGTTCTTC.

V usage is TRBV6-2 or TRBV6-3 and J usage is TRBJ2-5; D tentatively reads TRBD1 or TRBD2 (5 bases each). Germline CDR1 MNHEY, CDR2 SVGEGT. Trimming cost V 6 bases and J 1 base, with 15 bases left between them. The CDR3 length is 15 residues. Written as DNA, the CDR3 is TGTGCCAGCAGCGGGACGACCGGGCCCCAAGAGACCCAGTACTTC. Translation gives CASSGTTGPQETQYF.

The rearrangement uses TRBV2 and TRBJ2-4; 8 nucleotides line up with TRBD1. The V gene end was trimmed by 7 bases and the J gene end by 5 bases; junction bases not matched to a gene: 13. Looked up from germline, CDR1 is SNHLY and CDR2 is FYNNEI. The CDR3 spans 16 residues. The CDR3 sequence: CASTMAGGGDQNIQYF. CDR3 DNA sequence: TGTGCCAGCACCATGGCAGGGGGCGGGGATCAAAACATTCAGTACTTC.

In this sample, this clonotype turned up once. The chain couples TRBV27 to TRBJ1-6; TRBD1 is a possible D gene (5 bases). Germline CDR1 is MNHEY and CDR2 is SMNVEV (reference sequence). This CDR3 is 15 amino acids long. The V end lost 3 bases, the J end lost 8 bases, and 14 bases lay between the germline ends. CDR3: CASSLGGGGDSPLHF. CDR3 DNA sequence: TGTGCCAGCAGTTTGGGTGGGGGAGGTGATTCACCCCTCCACTTT.

J is TRBJ1-5 and V is TRBV27, with D possibly being TRBD1 (5 bases). CDR3 length: 13 residues. Germline CDR1 and CDR2: MNHEY and SMNVEV (reference sequence). Trimming removed 2 bases from V and 7 bases from J, with 9 bases in between. This chain's CDR3 is CASSLMGGQPQHF. CDR3 DNA: TGTGCCAGCAGTTTAATGGGGGGACAGCCCCAGCATTTT.

The rearrangement joins TRBV7-6 to TRBJ2-1, with a possible D match to TRBD2 (7 bases). V was pared by 3 bases and J by 9 bases, with 15 bases between. The CDR3 consists of 14 residues. The germline CDR1 and CDR2 sequences are SGHVS and FNYEAQ. This CDR3 is CASSFLAEGGEQFF. DNA of the CDR3: TGTGCCAGCAGCTTCCTAGCGGAGGGGGGTGAGCAGTTCTTC.

This clonotype has only a few counts. The V gene is TRBV5-1, the J gene TRBJ2-5; D gene uncertain. Between the trimmed V and J ends, which lost 4 bases and 5 bases, there was a span of 15 bases. The CDR3 runs to 14 residues. Per the germline V gene, CDR1 is SGHRS and CDR2 is YFSETQ. The CDR3 protein is CASSAGDRSETQYF. Here the CDR3 DNA reads TGCGCCAGCAGCGCCGGAGATCGAAGCGAGACCCAGTACTTC.

The V and J genes are TRBV10-3 and TRBJ1-2; D perhaps matches TRBD1 (5 bases). Germline CDR1 ENHRY, CDR2 SYGVKD. The V and J ends lost 6 bases and 7 bases respectively, with 21 bases between them. CDR3 length: 15 amino acids. CDR3 DNA sequence: TGTGCCATCAGCGACCGCAGGGCTCGGTCTAGTGGCTACACCTTC. Its translation: CAISDRRARSSGYTF.